What follows is one T cell receptor beta chain and its context. Its target is not known. This specimen belongs to a study of cytomegalovirus exposure and HLA in healthy donors. General study findings and limits: More clonal expansion characterized HLA-associated TCR beta chains than equally common others in a later analysis. The study found most TCR sequences rare, yet found some public TCRs in many donors.

Germline V CDR1 and CDR2: LNHDA, SQIVND (reference sequence). The V gene end was trimmed by 11 bases and the J gene end by 3 bases; junction bases not matched to a gene: 7. The CDR3 is 14 amino acids. 13 Jbeta primers and 60 Vbeta primers were used for the PCR. Assay used: immunoSEQ multiplex PCR; TCRdb lists only in-frame clones, some missing. This table holds about 250,000 clones, around 65% found once. This chain connects TRBV19 to TRBJ1-6; 7 positions match TRBD1. The TCR comes from a female donor in good health and CMV-seronegative. Input material: PBMCs. The CDR3 spells CAGYTGDYNSPLHF. The CDR3 bases are TGTGCCGGGTATACAGGGGACTATAATTCACCCCTCCACTTT.